This T cell receptor (beta chain) derives from a study of T cells in Graves' hyperthyroidism and ophthalmopathy. Study-level information: The initial diagnosis was the point when peripheral blood was collected, ahead of any treatment. General study findings and limits: Most expanded thyroid clonotypes above 0.001 recurred in blood.

As to this clonotype: The antigen is undetermined.

Subjects with ophthalmopathy showed a Clinical Activity Score no lower than 3, a NOSPECS grade no lower than 4, and a duration shorter than 3 months. Patients with uncontrolled infections, other autoimmune diseases, pregnancy or lactation were excluded. V shed 3 bases and J shed 0 bases, with 6 bases lying between them. The CDR3 is 14 residues long. From germline, CDR1 is MNHEY and CDR2 SMNVEV (reference sequence). Authors of the study amplified TCR beta CDR3 regions from RNA transcripts. The HTBI primer set was used in a first-round RT-PCR of the TCR CDR3. TCRdb reprocessed the multiplex PCR reads via MiXCR and lists one record per CDR3 protein. The data hold approximately 690,000 distinct CDR3 sequences, with 14% observed a single time.

This chain links TRBV27 with TRBJ1-5; no clear D. The clonotype comes from a woman aged 45-65 years with Graves' ophthalmopathy. Source material: blood. CDR3 DNA: TGTGCCAGCAGTTTTCGGAGTAGCAATCAGCCCCAGCATTTT. Protein: CASSFRSSNQPQHF.